This T cell receptor beta chain was profiled in a study of graft-versus-host responses after intestinal transplantation. General observations from the study: GvH clones surfaced in recipient marrow, some emerging earlier in ileum or blood.

The germline V and J ends were trimmed by 5 bases and 3 bases, with 19 bases remaining between them. The CDR3 has 17 residues. From germline, CDR1 is SNHLY and CDR2 FYNNEI. TCRdb's copy holds only in-frame clones and misses some; the assay was immunoSEQ multiplex PCR. The sample has some 90,000 clones, roughly 80% seen once. To note about this clone: Its antigen is currently unknown.

The receptor was isolated from a human donor who received an intestinal transplant. Sequences were derived from unstimulated CD4+ T cells sorted from spleen or lymph node cells, sampled before intestinal transplant. J is TRBJ2-2 and V is TRBV2; a possible D gene is TRBD2 (7 bases). This CDR3 reads CASSPRWGGPHTGELFF. In DNA form, the CDR3 reads TGTGCCAGCAGTCCCCGTTGGGGGGGGCCGCACACCGGGGAGCTGTTTTTT.